Following are 31 T cell receptor beta chains from one sample sequenced in a study of T cell responses to AZD1222 COVID-19 vaccine. Using immunoSEQ multiplex PCR, the repertoire was profiled, and TCRdb retains in-frame clones only, with some absent. The sample gives approximately 99,000 clones, 86% of which show up once; about 3.5% is in the top ten. Sequenced here: peripheral blood, sampled on day 0 of AZD1222 vaccination. The receptors originated from an adult in good health.

The chain employs TRBV5-1 and TRBJ1-5; 10 bases map to TRBD1. The germline V gene encodes CDR1 SGHRS and CDR2 YFSETQ. J lost 7 bases, V lost 4 bases, and 2 bases had no gene match. The CDR3 is 13 residues long. For the CDR3, the DNA is TGCGCCAGCAGCGTGGGACAGGGGCAGCCCCAGCATTTT. It translates to CASSVGQGQPQHF.

The chain carries TRBV6-1 and TRBJ1-5, with a tentative D call TRBD1 (5 bases). Germline values: CDR1 MNHNS, CDR2 SASEGT. V was trimmed by 3 bases and J by 2 bases, leaving 11 bases between them. This CDR3 contains 15 residues. The DNA of the CDR3 is TGTGCCAGCAGTGACAGGGAGGAGGGCAATCAGCCCCAGCATTTT. This codes for CASSDREEGNQPQHF.

The rearrangement uses TRBV4-3 and TRBJ1-5, with D perhaps matching TRBD1 (5 bases). The CDR3 consists of 15 residues. Germline V gene data show CDR1 as LGHNA and CDR2 as YSLEER. V gave up 0 bases and J gave up 3 bases, with 9 bases separating them. CDR3 region: CASSQDGGANQPQHF. The CDR3 bases are TGCGCCAGCAGCCAAGATGGGGGAGCCAATCAGCCCCAGCATTTT.

V is TRBV28 and J is TRBJ1-4; D not resolved. V gave up 4 bases and J gave up 7 bases, with 7 bases separating them. The CDR3 contains 12 residues. Germline assignment: CDR1 MDHEN and CDR2 SYDVKM. CDR3 in DNA: TGTGCCAGCAGTTCCACCAGTGAAAAACTGTTTTTT. Encoded protein: CASSSTSEKLFF.

The J gene is TRBJ1-5, the V gene TRBV2, with 9 nucleotides matching TRBD1. Germline V gives CDR1 SNHLY, CDR2 FYNNEI. There are 13 residues in the CDR3. With 8 bases clipped from V and 5 bases from J, the junction kept 4 bases outside the gene matches. The CDR3 loop reads CASGTGFDQPQHF. Here the CDR3 DNA reads TGTGCCAGCGGGACAGGGTTCGATCAGCCCCAGCATTTT.

This clone was seen a few times. The chain combines TRBV28 with TRBJ2-7, with D possibly being TRBD2 (5 bases). This CDR3 is 17 amino acids long. Deletions cut 0 bases from V and 3 bases from J, with 18 bases between. Germline CDR1 and CDR2: MDHEN and SYDVKM. The CDR3 is CASSLWASGLGSYEQYF. The CDR3, as DNA: TGTGCCAGCAGTTTATGGGCGTCGGGATTGGGAAGCTACGAGCAGTACTTC.

The V call is TRBV4-1, the J call TRBJ2-4, with D possibly TRBD1 on 6 matching bases. Trimming took 5 bases from V and 3 from J, leaving 14 bases between them. The CDR3 sequence is 15 residues long. Looked up from germline, CDR1 is MGHRA and CDR2 is YSYEKL. The CDR3 DNA follows: TGCGCCAGCAGCGCGACTTCGGGACACAAAAACATTCAGTACTTC. It is translated as CASSATSGHKNIQYF.

The gene calls are TRBV2 and TRBJ1-1; 8 bases fit TRBD1. Germline V lookup: CDR1 SNHLY, CDR2 FYNNEI. This CDR3 spans 15 amino acids. Trimming cost V 4 bases and J 5 bases; bases outside gene matches: 9. The CDR3 protein is CASSVGPGGFTEAFF. The DNA for the CDR3 is TGTGCCAGCAGTGTGGGCCCAGGGGGCTTTACTGAAGCTTTCTTT.

The rearrangement joins TRBV7-2 to TRBJ2-2, with TRBD1 as a possible D gene (6 bases). The CDR3 runs to 17 residues. Germline values: CDR1 SGHTA, CDR2 FQGNSA. The V end was cut by 3 bases, the J end by 0 bases, with 14 bases between. The CDR3 spells CASSFRRGLANTGELFF. CDR3 nucleotide sequence: TGTGCCAGCAGCTTCCGCAGGGGCCTCGCGAACACCGGGGAGCTGTTTTTT.

This chain links TRBV6-5 with TRBJ2-2, with D perhaps matching TRBD1 (5 bases). The CDR3 loop spans 14 amino acids. Trimming cost V 2 bases and J 2 bases, with 6 bases left between them. In germline, CDR1 is MNHEY, CDR2 SVGAGI. The CDR3, as DNA: TGTGCCAGCAGTTACAGGGGAAACACCGGGGAGCTGTTTTTT. Its protein product is CASSYRGNTGELFF.

This clone has just a few counts. The V call is TRBV4-2, the J call TRBJ1-4, with TRBD1 identical over 7 bases. The ends lost 4 bases at V and 7 bases at J; junction bases unmatched: 12. The CDR3 is made up of 16 amino acids. Germline V gene sequence: CDR1 LGHNA, CDR2 YNFKEQ. CDR3 residues: CASSPRDSLNSEKLFF. The CDR3 nucleotides read TGTGCCAGCAGCCCCAGGGACAGCCTCAACTCTGAAAAACTGTTTTTT.

This clone has only a few counts. V gene TRBV12-2 combines with J gene TRBJ1-4. TRBV12-2 is labeled a pseudogene. CDR3 size: 15 residues. CDR3 region: CASRLGPDQGGELFF. The DNA of the CDR3 is TGTGCAAGTCGCTTAGGTCCAGATCAAGGTGGAGAACTGTTTTTT.

This chain joins TRBV14 and TRBJ2-1; 9 bases match TRBD1. The germline gives CDR1 SGHDN, CDR2 FVKESK. The CDR3 extends over 15 amino acids. V was clipped by 4 bases and J by 2 bases; unmatched bases: 3. This CDR3 reads CASSPRDRAYNEQFF. CDR3 sequence (DNA): TGTGCCAGCAGCCCTAGGGACAGGGCCTACAATGAGCAGTTCTTC.

This sequence joins TRBV19 and TRBJ1-5; 7 nucleotides align to TRBD1. The CDR3 extends over 16 amino acids. Trimming cost V 3 bases and J 4 bases; bases outside gene matches: 9. Per the germline V gene, CDR1 is LNHDA and CDR2 is SQIVND (reference sequence). CDR3 DNA sequence: TGTGCCAGTAGTATTGGCCCGACAGGGTGGAATCAGCCCCAGCATTTT. As protein: CASSIGPTGWNQPQHF.

This sequence joins TRBV5-3 and TRBJ2-6; 7 nucleotides agree with TRBD1. TRBV5-3 is identified as an open reading frame with a role that is uncertain. V was pared by 4 bases and J by 1 base, with 14 bases of the junction left unmatched. This CDR3 is 19 amino acids long. CDR3 residues: CARSLPGQPVSSGANVLTF. For the CDR3, the DNA is TGTGCCAGAAGCCTACCGGGACAGCCCGTATCGTCTGGGGCCAACGTCCTGACTTTC.

This clone was observed a handful of times. The chain uses TRBV11-2 and TRBJ1-6; TRBD1 matches 11 bases. Trimming took 4 bases from V and 9 from J; bases not matched to a gene: 2. The CDR3 has 14 amino acids. CDR1 is SGHAT and CDR2 is FQNNGV in the germline V gene. This chain's CDR3 is CASSYGTGGSPLHF. CDR3 coding DNA: TGTGCCAGCAGCTATGGGACAGGGGGTTCACCCCTCCACTTT.

The chain recombines TRBV10-3 with TRBJ2-1; the D call may be TRBD1 or TRBD2 (5 bases each). The CDR3 length is 16 residues. Between the trimmed V and J ends, which lost 0 bases and 4 bases, there was a span of 13 bases. In germline, CDR1 is ENHRY, CDR2 SYGVKD. CDR3: CAISESGTGQYNEQFF. The CDR3 region has the DNA TGTGCCATCAGTGAGTCTGGGACGGGGCAGTACAATGAGCAGTTCTTC.

DNA of the CDR3: TGTGCCTGGAATTCAGAAAACTATGGCTACACCTTC. Translating gives CAWNSENYGYTF. This chain joins TRBV30 and TRBJ1-2; D gene uncertain. Trimming removed 4 bases from V and 2 bases from J, with 8 bases in between. Per the germline V gene, CDR1 is GTSNPN and CDR2 is SVGIG (reference sequence). The CDR3 is 12 residues long.

The V call is TRBV19, the J call TRBJ1-1; TRBD1 is a possible D gene (6 bases). Germline V gene data show CDR1 as LNHDA and CDR2 as SQIVND (reference sequence). CDR3 size: 16 residues. Trimming took off 3 bases at V and 1 base at J, with 15 bases between the two ends. The CDR3 loop is CASSIVRTDRNTEAFF. The CDR3 bases are TGTGCCAGTAGTATCGTCAGGACAGACCGGAACACTGAAGCTTTCTTT.

This chain uses TRBV12-3 or TRBV12-4 with TRBJ2-7; D might be TRBD2 (5 bases). The ends were cut back, 8 bases at V and 6 bases at J, with 14 bases in the middle. CDR3 size: 12 residues. The DNA for the CDR3 is TGTGCCAGCGACCGTGGAGGTTTCGAGCAGTACTTC. Its protein is CASDRGGFEQYF.

This clone was detected once. V gene TRBV6-5 combines with J gene TRBJ2-6, with unresolved D. Germline-derived CDR1 and CDR2 are MNHEY and SVGAGI. Trimming removed 7 bases from V and 0 bases from J, with 7 bases in between. The CDR3 contains 14 residues. The CDR3 nucleotides read TGTGCCAGCACCTTGGCCTCTGGGGCCAACGTCCTGACTTTC. The encoded protein is CASTLASGANVLTF.

The chain has TRBV5-1 and TRBJ1-1; D remains unclear. This CDR3 contains 15 residues. Germline CDR1 SGHRS, CDR2 YFSETQ. V was shortened by 0 bases and J by 5 bases, with 14 bases between the two germline ends. CDR3 residues: CASSLVSFVGTEAFF. The DNA for the CDR3 is TGCGCCAGCAGCTTGGTTAGTTTTGTGGGAACTGAAGCTTTCTTT.

This clone was seen a few times. J is TRBJ2-1 and V is TRBV4-3; D is undetermined. The germline CDR1 and CDR2 sequences are LGHNA and YSLEER. V was pared by 1 base and J by 0 bases, with 4 bases between. The CDR3 covers 14 residues. The DNA for the CDR3 is TGCGCCAGCAGCCAAGGAACCTCCTACAATGAGCAGTTCTTC. Its protein is CASSQGTSYNEQFF.

The rearrangement joins TRBV19 to TRBJ1-6; D not resolved. Trimming left V 7 bases short and J 0 bases short, with 7 bases between. CDR1 is LNHDA and CDR2 is SQIVND in the germline V gene (reference sequence). The CDR3 has 14 amino acids. DNA of the CDR3: TGTGCCAGTACGGTCAGCTCCTATAATTCACCCCTCCACTTT. This gives the protein CASTVSSYNSPLHF.

The V call is TRBV30, the J call TRBJ1-4, with D unclear. The CDR3 is made up of 14 amino acids. Germline V gives CDR1 GTSNPN, CDR2 SVGIG (reference sequence). Trimming removed 0 bases from V and 8 bases from J, with 13 bases in between. CDR3 DNA: TGTGCCTGGAGTGTGTTAGGTGCCCAGGAAAAACTGTTTTTT. Translating gives CAWSVLGAQEKLFF.

The chain couples TRBV12-3 or TRBV12-4 to TRBJ2-5; TRBD1 agrees at 9 bases. CDR3 size: 13 residues. V trimming: 7 bases; J trimming: 5 bases; junction bases outside the gene matches: 5. The CDR3, as DNA: TGTGCCAGCAACCCGGGACAGGGCGAGACCCAGTACTTC. Its translation is CASNPGQGETQYF.

A note on this clone: Other DNA sequences from this sample encode an identical CDR3 as well. The chain recombines TRBV9 with TRBJ1-3; D possibly corresponds to TRBD1 (5 bases). Germline CDR1 SGDLS, CDR2 YYNGEE. V shed 3 bases and J shed 3 bases, with 7 bases lying between them. This CDR3 has 13 amino acids. CDR3 coding DNA: TGTGCCAGCAGCGCGGGGGGTGGAAACACCATATATTTT. This gives the protein CASSAGGGNTIYF.

V gene TRBV5-1 combines with J gene TRBJ2-7, with 7 bases lining up with TRBD2. The CDR3 runs to 15 residues. The ends lost 2 bases at V and 3 bases at J; junction bases unmatched: 8. CDR1 and CDR2 (germline): SGHRS, YFSETQ. CDR3 protein: CASSFGEGLSYEQYF. CDR3 coding DNA: TGCGCCAGCAGCTTCGGGGAGGGATTAAGCTACGAGCAGTACTTC.

The chain uses TRBV27 and TRBJ1-1; D uncertain. The CDR3 extends over 13 amino acids. Germline loops: CDR1 MNHEY, CDR2 SMNVEV (reference sequence). The germline V and J ends were trimmed by 8 bases and 3 bases, with 13 bases remaining between them. The CDR3 spells CASASRGYTEAFF. CDR3 coding DNA: TGTGCCAGCGCATCACGGGGTTACACTGAAGCTTTCTTT.

The genes are TRBV5-1 and TRBJ2-3; TRBD2 matches at 9 bases. Per the germline V gene, CDR1 is SGHRS and CDR2 is YFSETQ. The CDR3 spans 16 residues. The trim removed 2 bases at V and 2 bases at J, leaving 6 bases unmatched. This chain's CDR3 is CASSLGASGVTDTQYF. The CDR3 nucleotides are TGCGCCAGCAGCTTAGGGGCTAGCGGGGTCACAGATACGCAGTATTTT.

V gene TRBV2 combines with J gene TRBJ1-1; no definite D call. This CDR3 comprises 12 residues. Germline loops: CDR1 SNHLY, CDR2 FYNNEI. V dropped 5 bases and J dropped 5 bases, with 9 bases sitting between them. DNA for the CDR3: TGTGCCAGCAGTACCCAGGTGACTGAAGCTTTCTTT. Amino acid sequence: CASSTQVTEAFF.